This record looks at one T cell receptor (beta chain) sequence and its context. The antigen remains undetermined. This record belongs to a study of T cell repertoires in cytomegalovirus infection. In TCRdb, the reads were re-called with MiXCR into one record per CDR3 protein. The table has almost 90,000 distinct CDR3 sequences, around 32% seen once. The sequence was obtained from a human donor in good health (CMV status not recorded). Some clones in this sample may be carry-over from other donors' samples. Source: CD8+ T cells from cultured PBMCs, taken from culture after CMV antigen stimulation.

CDR3 nucleotides: TGCAGTGCTAGAGATTTGGGGGAAGGCAATCAGCCCCAGCATTTT. Protein product: CSARDLGEGNQPQHF. This chain connects TRBV20-1 to TRBJ1-5; D is possibly TRBD1 (5 bases). Between the trimmed V and J ends, which lost 0 bases and 2 bases, there was a span of 11 bases. The CDR3 is 15 residues long. Looked up from germline, CDR1 is DFQATT and CDR2 is SNEGSKA (reference sequence).